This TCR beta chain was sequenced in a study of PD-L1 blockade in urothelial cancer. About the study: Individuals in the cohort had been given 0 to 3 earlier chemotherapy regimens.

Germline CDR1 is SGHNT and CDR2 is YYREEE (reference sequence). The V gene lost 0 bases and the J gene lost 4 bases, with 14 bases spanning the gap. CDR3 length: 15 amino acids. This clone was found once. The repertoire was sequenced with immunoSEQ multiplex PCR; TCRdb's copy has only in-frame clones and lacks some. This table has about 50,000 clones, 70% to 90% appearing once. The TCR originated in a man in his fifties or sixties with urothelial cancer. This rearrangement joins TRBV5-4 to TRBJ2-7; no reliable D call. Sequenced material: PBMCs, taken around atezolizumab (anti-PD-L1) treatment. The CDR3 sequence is CASSLGQALSYEQYF. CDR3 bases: TGTGCCAGCAGCTTGGGCCAGGCACTTTCGTACGAGCAGTACTTC.